The rows below give T cell receptor beta chains drawn from one sample of a study of cytomegalovirus exposure and HLA in healthy donors. The repertoire was sequenced with immunoSEQ multiplex PCR; TCRdb's copy has only in-frame clones and lacks some. The sample includes some 220,000 clones, roughly 90% of them seen just once. Sequencing was carried out using PBMCs. Receptors were obtained from a woman aged 18-29 years in good health and CMV-seronegative. Each CDR3 is given with its conserved first and last residue. Each record gives: clone size, V gene, D gene, J gene, CDR3 DNA, CDR3 protein. D genes are given only for firm matches. Clone size is given for some rows only: seen once, a few or many times, or a class if the clone is expanded.

>NA|TRBV11-2|TRBD2|TRBJ2-5
TGTGCCAGCAGCTTAGTTTTTTCTAGCGGGAACAAGGTGGTAGAGACCCAGTACTTC
CASSLVFSSGNKVVETQYF
>NA|TRBV6-5|NA|TRBJ2-5
TGTGCCAGCAGTTACTCGCAGTCCCAAAGACAAGAGACCCAGTACTTC
CASSYSQSQRQETQYF
>NA|TRBV4-1|TRBD1|TRBJ2-7
TGCGCCAGCAGCCGTGGAGGGGGACAGGCCTCCTACGAGCAGTACTTC
CASSRGGGQASYEQYF
>NA|TRBV6-5|TRBD2|TRBJ2-7
TGTGCCAGCAGACCGGGACTAGCGAGATACGAGCAGTACTTC
CASRPGLARYEQYF
>NA|TRBV9|TRBD1|TRBJ1-1
TGTGCCAGCAGCTGGACCGGGACAGCGAACACTGAAGCTTTCTTT
CASSWTGTANTEAFF
>NA|TRBV7-8|TRBD2|TRBJ2-1
TGTGCCAGCAGCCCCCGGACTAGCGGGGGGGCGGGTGAGCAGTTCTTC
CASSPRTSGGAGEQFF
>NA|TRBV6-1|NA|TRBJ1-5
TGTGCCAGGCGCCGGTATAGCAATCAGCCCCAGCATTTT
CARRRYSNQPQHF
>NA|TRBV5-1|NA|TRBJ1-2
TGCGCCAGCAGTGGAGGGAGGAACTATGGCTACACCTTC
CASSGGRNYGYTF
>NA|TRBV13|TRBD1|TRBJ2-7
TGTGCCAGCACCCGACAGGGGGAGGCTACCTACGAGCAGTACTTC
CASTRQGEATYEQYF
>few|TRBV11-3|TRBD1|TRBJ1-3
TGTGCCAGCAGCTTCCGGGACAGCCGCTCTGGAAACACCATATATTTT
CASSFRDSRSGNTIYF
>NA|TRBV7-2|NA|TRBJ1-5
TGTGCCAGCAGCTTAGTTTGGAGGGTAGGGGAGCCCCAGCATTTT
CASSLVWRVGEPQHF
>NA|TRBV6-5|TRBD2|TRBJ2-7
TGTGCCAGCAGTTACGGGCTAGCGGGGTACGAGCAGTACTTC
CASSYGLAGYEQYF
>NA|TRBV18|TRBD1|TRBJ2-5
TGTGCCAGCTCACGGGGGACAGAAGAGACCCAGTACTTC
CASSRGTEETQYF
>NA|TRBV11-3|NA|TRBJ2-2
TGTGCCGGCACCTTACCCGGGACAACTAACACCGGGGAGCTGTTTTTT
CAGTLPGTTNTGELFF
>NA|TRBV21-1|NA|TRBJ2-1
TGTGCCACCATAAGAGGAACTAGCGGAAGACAAAGCTCCTACAATGAGCAGTTCTTC
CATIRGTSGRQSSYNEQFF
>once|TRBV7-2|NA|TRBJ1-3
TGTGCCAGCAGCTTATATGACTACTCTGGAAACACCATATATTTT
CASSLYDYSGNTIYF
>NA|TRBV10-1|NA|TRBJ2-3
TGCGCCAGCAGTGAGTCTGGGGGGATAAATACGCAGTATTTT
CASSESGGINTQYF
>NA|TRBV4-3|TRBD1|TRBJ1-1
TGCGCCAGCAGCCAAGAGAAAGGGACAGGGTCGGCTGAAGCTTTCTTT
CASSQEKGTGSAEAFF
>NA|TRBV27|NA|TRBJ2-1
TGTGCCAGCAGTTTTCCCGGAGCTGAGCAGTTCTTC
CASSFPGAEQFF
>NA|TRBV2|NA|TRBJ2-7
TGTGCCAGCAGGGGGGCCCTCCAGGGATACGAGCAGTACTTC
CASRGALQGYEQYF
>NA|TRBV27|NA|TRBJ1-5
TGTGCCAGCAGTTATACGGGGAATAGCAATCAGCCCCAGCATTTT
CASSYTGNSNQPQHF
>NA|TRBV10-1|NA|TRBJ1-4
TGCGCCAGCAGTCCCGACAGAACTAATGAAAAACTGTTTTTT
CASSPDRTNEKLFF
>NA|TRBV7-6|NA|TRBJ2-3
TGTGCCAGCAGCCCCGGGGGCACAGATACGCAGTATTTT
CASSPGGTDTQYF
>NA|TRBV5-1|NA|TRBJ2-6
TGCGCCAGCAGCTTGGTCCCGCCAGGAATCAGCTCTGGGGCCAACGTCCTGACTTTC
CASSLVPPGISSGANVLTF
>NA|TRBV4-1|NA|TRBJ1-5
TGCGCCAGCAGCCAAGCCGGGACTGCCTATTATCAGCCCCAGCATTTT
CASSQAGTAYYQPQHF
>NA|TRBV7-2|NA|TRBJ1-1
TGTGCCAGCAGCTTAGACACGAACACTGAAGCTTTCTTT
CASSLDTNTEAFF
>NA|TRBV11-2|NA|TRBJ1-4
TGTGCCAGCAGCTTAGATATGGAAAAACTGTTTTTT
CASSLDMEKLFF
>NA|TRBV15|NA|TRBJ1-5
TGTGCCACCAACAGAGATCCAGGCTCCATTAATCAGCCCCAGCATTTT
CATNRDPGSINQPQHF
>NA|TRBV2|NA|TRBJ2-5
TGTGCCAGCAGTAGAGACTTGGCCGAGACCCAGTACTTC
CASSRDLAETQYF
>NA|TRBV7-2|NA|TRBJ1-3
TGTGCCAGCAGCCGACCGACAACCTCTGGAAACACCATATATTTT
CASSRPTTSGNTIYF
>NA|TRBV5-1|TRBD1|TRBJ1-2
TGCGCCAGCAGCTTTCAGGGGGAAAACTATGGCTACACCTTC
CASSFQGENYGYTF
>NA|TRBV6-5|TRBD1|TRBJ1-2
TGTGCCAGCAGGACTACAGGGGACTATGGCTACACCTTC
CASRTTGDYGYTF
>NA|TRBV5-5|TRBD1|TRBJ2-7
TGTGCCAGCAGCCAGGGACAGGGTCCATCCTACGAGCAGTACTTC
CASSQGQGPSYEQYF
>NA|TRBV4-1|TRBD2|TRBJ2-1
TGCGCCAGCAGCCAAGTTCCGGGGGGCTACAATGAGCAGTTCTTC
CASSQVPGGYNEQFF
>NA|TRBV7-6|NA|TRBJ2-5
TGTGCCAGCAGCTTACTGCTGACTCAAGAGACCCAGTACTTC
CASSLLLTQETQYF
>once|TRBV30|NA|TRBJ1-1
TGTGCCTGGGGGCGACAGAACACTGAAGCTTTCTTT
CAWGRQNTEAFF
>few|TRBV5-1|TRBD1|TRBJ1-2
TGCGCCAGCAGCTACGGACGGGACAGTCGCTATGGCTACACCTTC
CASSYGRDSRYGYTF
>few|TRBV7-2|NA|TRBJ2-1
TGTGCCAGCAGGGGAGGTGTGGGTAATGGTGAGCAGTTCTTC
CASRGGVGNGEQFF
>NA|TRBV19|TRBD1|TRBJ2-3
TGTGCCAGTAGTATTGCCCCGGACAGGCCGGAAGATACGCAGTATTTT
CASSIAPDRPEDTQYF
>NA|TRBV9|NA|TRBJ2-1
TGTGCCAGCACCGAGACGGGACTGTCCTACAATGAGCAGTTCTTC
CASTETGLSYNEQFF
>NA|TRBV19|TRBD1|TRBJ2-7
TGTGCCGCCGGGACAGGGACCTACGAGCAGTACTTC
CAAGTGTYEQYF
>NA|TRBV28|NA|TRBJ2-3
TGTGCCAGCAGTCTGGGCGGGGCTAGCACAGATACGCAGTATTTT
CASSLGGASTDTQYF
>NA|TRBV18|NA|TRBJ1-2
TGTGCCAGCTCACCCGACACGGCTGGCTACACCTTC
CASSPDTAGYTF
>NA|TRBV29-1|TRBD2|TRBJ2-1
TGCAGCGTCCAAGGGGGACTAGCACACAACCTGGACAATGAGCAGTTCTTC
CSVQGGLAHNLDNEQFF
>NA|TRBV5-4|TRBD1|TRBJ1-2
TGTGCCAGCAGCTTGCGGACAGGGGATAACTATGGCTACACCTTC
CASSLRTGDNYGYTF
>NA|TRBV7-2|TRBD2|TRBJ2-7
TGTGCCAGCAGCTTAGGGGGGACTAGTTCCGAGCAGTACTTC
CASSLGGTSSEQYF
>NA|TRBV19|NA|TRBJ2-5
TGTGCCAGTAGTTTTGGGTCAGGACAAGAGACCCAGTACTTC
CASSFGSGQETQYF
>NA|TRBV10-3|TRBD1|TRBJ1-5
TGTGCCACGGCCCTTAGAGTCGGACAGGGCAATCAGCCCCAGCATTTT
CATALRVGQGNQPQHF
>NA|TRBV5-5|NA|TRBJ2-7
TGTGCCAGCAGCTTGGCTGCGGCACCACGGGAGCAGTACTTC
CASSLAAAPREQYF
>few|TRBV4-1|NA|TRBJ2-7
TGCGCCAGCAGCCAGGGGCCGCAGCCCTACGAGCAGTACTTC
CASSQGPQPYEQYF
>once|TRBV5-4|TRBD1|TRBJ1-2
TGTGCCAGCAGCGCCAGGGGACAGCCCGGGGACTATGGCTACACCTTC
CASSARGQPGDYGYTF
>NA|TRBV19|NA|TRBJ1-1
TGTGCCAGTAGTATAGACAGGGCCACTGAAGCTTTCTTT
CASSIDRATEAFF
>NA|TRBV7-8|NA|TRBJ1-1
TGTGCCAGCAGCTCGTCGTCGGGAGTTGAAGCTTTCTTT
CASSSSSGVEAFF
>NA|TRBV7-2|TRBD1|TRBJ1-2
TGTGCCAGCAGCACTACAGGGGCCTATGGCTACACCTTC
CASSTTGAYGYTF